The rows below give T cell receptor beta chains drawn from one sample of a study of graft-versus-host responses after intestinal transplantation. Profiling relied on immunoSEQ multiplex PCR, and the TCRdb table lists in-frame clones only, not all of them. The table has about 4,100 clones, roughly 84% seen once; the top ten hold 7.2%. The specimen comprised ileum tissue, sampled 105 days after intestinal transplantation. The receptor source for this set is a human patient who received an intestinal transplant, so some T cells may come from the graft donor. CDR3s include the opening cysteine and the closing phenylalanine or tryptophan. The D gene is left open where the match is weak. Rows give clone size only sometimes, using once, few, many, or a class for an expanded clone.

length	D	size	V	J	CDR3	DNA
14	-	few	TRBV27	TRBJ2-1	CASSISGIYNEQFF	TGTGCCAGCAGCATTTCGGGAATCTACAATGAGCAGTTCTTC
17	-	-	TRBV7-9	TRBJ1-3	CASSLAVGLRSGNTIYF	TGTGCCAGCAGCTTAGCGGTGGGCCTCCGCTCTGGAAACACCATATATTTT
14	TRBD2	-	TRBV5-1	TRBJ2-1	CASSWRGLYNEQFF	TGCGCCAGCAGCTGGCGGGGGTTATACAATGAGCAGTTCTTC
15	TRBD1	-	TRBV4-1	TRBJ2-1	CASSQDGQGYNEQFF	TGCGCCAGCAGCCAAGATGGACAGGGATACAATGAGCAGTTCTTC
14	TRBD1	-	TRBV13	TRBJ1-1	CASSRGGLNTEAFF	TGTGCCAGCAGTAGAGGGGGCCTGAACACTGAAGCTTTCTTT
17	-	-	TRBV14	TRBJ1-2	CASSPPRGGESNYGYTF	TGTGCCAGCAGCCCCCCCCGGGGGGGGGAGTCAAACTATGGCTACACCTTC
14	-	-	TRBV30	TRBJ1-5	CAWSAGYSNQPQHF	TGTGCCTGGAGTGCGGGGTATAGCAATCAGCCCCAGCATTTT
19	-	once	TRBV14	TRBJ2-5	CASSQDWVNISSLQETQYF	TGTGCCAGCAGCCAAGACTGGGTGAACATTTCCTCACTCCAAGAGACCCAGTACTTC
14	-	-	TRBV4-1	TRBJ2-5	CASSPMRDFETQYF	TGCGCCAGCAGCCCGATGCGGGACTTTGAGACCCAGTACTTC
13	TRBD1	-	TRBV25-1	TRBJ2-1	CATSGQPYNEQFF	TGTGCCACCTCGGGACAGCCCTACAATGAGCAGTTCTTC
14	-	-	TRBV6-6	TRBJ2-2	CASSRSGNTGELFF	TGTGCCAGCAGCCGCAGCGGTAACACCGGGGAGCTGTTTTTT
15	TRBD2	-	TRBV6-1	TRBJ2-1	CASSEIAGSYNEQFF	TGTGCCAGCAGTGAAATAGCGGGCTCCTACAATGAGCAGTTCTTC
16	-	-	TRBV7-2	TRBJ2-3	CASSSLTGGHTDTQYF	TGTGCCAGCAGCTCCCTAACGGGGGGACACACAGATACGCAGTATTTT
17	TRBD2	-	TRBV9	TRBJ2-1	CASSVDPTSGVVNEQFF	TGTGCCAGCAGCGTAGATCCTACTAGCGGGGTCGTCAATGAGCAGTTCTTC
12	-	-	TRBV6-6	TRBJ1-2	CAGGSGSYGYTF	TGTGCCGGAGGAAGCGGAAGCTATGGCTACACCTTC
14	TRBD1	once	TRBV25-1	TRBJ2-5	CASSAGQGQETQYF	TGTGCCAGCAGTGCAGGACAGGGCCAAGAGACCCAGTACTTC
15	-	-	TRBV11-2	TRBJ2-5	CASSFGLRLQETQYF	TGTGCCAGCAGCTTTGGACTCCGCCTCCAAGAGACCCAGTACTTC
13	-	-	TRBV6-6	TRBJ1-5	CASSPLSNQPQHF	TGTGCCAGCAGTCCTCTTAGCAATCAGCCCCAGCATTTT
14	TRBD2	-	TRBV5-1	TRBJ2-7	CASSLLAGGHEQYF	TGCGCCAGCAGCTTACTAGCGGGGGGGCACGAGCAGTACTTC
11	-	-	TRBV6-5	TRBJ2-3	CASSYADTQYF	TGTGCCAGCAGTTACGCAGATACGCAGTATTTT
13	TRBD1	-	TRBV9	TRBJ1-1	CASSVGGTGEAFF	TGTGCCAGCAGCGTAGGAGGGACAGGGGAAGCTTTCTTT
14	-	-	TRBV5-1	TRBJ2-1	CASSLGGSYNEQFF	TGCGCCAGCAGCTTGGGGGGCTCCTACAATGAGCAGTTCTTC
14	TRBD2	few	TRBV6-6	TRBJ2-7	CASSYSGGFYEQYF	TGTGCCAGCAGTTACAGCGGGGGTTTTTACGAGCAGTACTTC
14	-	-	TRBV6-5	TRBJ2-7	CASSYSRVPYEQYF	TGTGCCAGCAGTTACTCGAGAGTCCCCTACGAGCAGTACTTC
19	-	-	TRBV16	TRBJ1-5	CASSQSRGPLLSSNQPQHF	TGTGCCAGCAGCCAATCTCGGGGACCTCTATTGAGTAGCAATCAGCCCCAGCATTTT